The rows below give T cell receptor beta chains drawn from one sample of a study of shared clonotypes between healthy human individuals. Sequencing used immunoSEQ multiplex PCR; TCRdb keeps in-frame clones, though not all of them. The sample lists a few hundred thousand clones; 95% were seen once. The specimen sequenced was naive CD8+ T cells sorted from blood. Receptors originate from a woman aged 25-40 years in good health. The CDR3 runs from the conserved cysteine through the conserved F or W. The D gene is left open where the match is weak. Clone size is not always given. Where it is, it says once, few, many or a class for expanded clones.

d_call | clone_size | j_call | v_call | cdr3_nt | cdr3_aa
- | - | TRBJ2-6 | TRBV27 | TGTGCCAGCAGTTTACTGGCTCGCTCAGGGGCCAACGTCCTGACTTTC | CASSLLARSGANVLTF
- | - | TRBJ2-7 | TRBV27 | TGTGCCAGCAGTTTATCACCTTGGGGCGACTACGAGCAGTACTTC | CASSLSPWGDYEQYF
- | once | TRBJ2-1 | TRBV6-1 | TGTGCCAGCAGTGTAGACAATGAGCAGTTCTTC | CASSVDNEQFF
TRBD1 | - | TRBJ1-1 | TRBV4-1 | TGCGCCAGCAGCCAAGTTGGGTTCCCAGGGGGCCTAACTGAAGCTTTCTTT | CASSQVGFPGGLTEAFF
- | once | TRBJ1-4 | TRBV28 | TGTGCCAGCAGTTTACATCGACAGTATAATGAAAAACTGTTTTTT | CASSLHRQYNEKLFF
- | once | TRBJ1-2 | TRBV30 | TGTGCCTGGAGTGTTGACACCCTAAACTATGGCTACACCTTC | CAWSVDTLNYGYTF
TRBD1 | once | TRBJ2-7 | TRBV19 | TGTGCCAGCCGGGACAGGACCACCTACGAGCAGTACTTC | CASRDRTTYEQYF
- | - | TRBJ2-1 | TRBV29-1 | TGCAGCGTTGAACCCGCGGCGGAGGGATCCTACAATGAGCAGTTCTTC | CSVEPAAEGSYNEQFF
- | - | TRBJ2-7 | TRBV20-1 | TGCAGTGCTATCTGGGGGATCGAGCAGTACTTC | CSAIWGIEQYF
TRBD1 | - | TRBJ2-1 | TRBV7-6 | TGTGCCAGCAGCCCCGGACAGGGGGTGCATGAGCAGTTCTTC | CASSPGQGVHEQFF
- | - | TRBJ2-7 | TRBV29-1 | TGCAGCGTTGTTTTTAGGTTGGCAGGGGGGCACGAGCAGTACTTC | CSVVFRLAGGHEQYF
- | - | TRBJ2-7 | TRBV11-2 | TGTGCCAGCAGCTCCTACACCTTCGAGCAGTACTTC | CASSSYTFEQYF
TRBD2 | once | TRBJ2-3 | TRBV6-5 | TGTGCCAGCAGGGGGGGGACAGATACGCAGTATTTT | CASRGGTDTQYF
TRBD1 | - | TRBJ2-1 | TRBV19 | TGTGCCAGTAACTCGGACAGGGCGGGGAATGAGCAGTTCTTC | CASNSDRAGNEQFF
- | - | TRBJ2-3 | TRBV28 | TGTGCCAGCAGTTCCAGGGACTCCAGCCTAGATACGCAGTATTTT | CASSSRDSSLDTQYF
- | once | TRBJ2-7 | TRBV29-1 | TGCAGCGTTGAAGGGGAAAGGGCCGGGACTGCCGCCTACGAGCAGTACTTC | CSVEGERAGTAAYEQYF
TRBD1 | once | TRBJ2-7 | TRBV11-2 | TGTGCCAGCAGCGCCGGACAGGGCTACGAGCAGTACTTC | CASSAGQGYEQYF
- | - | TRBJ1-1 | TRBV21-1 | TGTGCCAGGCCGGCCGTCTGGACTGAAGCTTTCTTT | CARPAVWTEAFF
- | - | TRBJ1-2 | TRBV19 | TGTGCCAGTAGTCAGGCCGGCGCTAACTATGGCTACACCTTC | CASSQAGANYGYTF
TRBD1 | - | TRBJ1-2 | TRBV5-1 | TGCGCCAGCAGCTTGGAAGGGGGCGGGTATGGCTACACCTTC | CASSLEGGGYGYTF
TRBD2 | - | TRBJ2-1 | TRBV5-6 | TGTGCCAGCAGCTGGGGGACTAGTTCCTACAATGAGCAGTTCTTC | CASSWGTSSYNEQFF
- | - | TRBJ2-5 | TRBV5-6 | TGTGCCAGCAGCACGTACAGGGCGGGAGAGACCCAGTACTTC | CASSTYRAGETQYF
- | - | TRBJ2-7 | TRBV6-5 | TGTGCCAGCAGTGAACAGGGTTCCTACGAGCAGTACTTC | CASSEQGSYEQYF
TRBD1 | - | TRBJ1-1 | TRBV30 | TGTGCCTGGAGTGAAACAGGGGGAACTGAAGCTTTCTTT | CAWSETGGTEAFF
- | - | TRBJ2-7 | TRBV10-2 | TGCGCCAGCGGCCCCACGTACGAGCAGTACTTC | CASGPTYEQYF
TRBD1 | - | TRBJ2-7 | TRBV13 | TGTGCCAGCAGCTTTCTCGGGACAGGGTACGAGCAGTACTTC | CASSFLGTGYEQYF
- | - | TRBJ2-1 | TRBV7-9 | TGTGCCAGCAGAGGGGTTTACGCCTACAATGAGCAGTTCTTC | CASRGVYAYNEQFF
- | - | TRBJ1-1 | TRBV4-1 | TGCGCCAGCAGCTACAGGGATTATATGAACACTGAAGCTTTCTTT | CASSYRDYMNTEAFF
- | - | TRBJ2-1 | TRBV7-6 | TGTGCCAGCAGCACCGTGAATGAGCAGTTCTTC | CASSTVNEQFF
- | - | TRBJ1-5 | TRBV10-2 | TGCGCCAGCAGTGGCGGGGGGAATCAGCCCCAGCATTTT | CASSGGGNQPQHF
TRBD1 | - | TRBJ2-1 | TRBV27 | TGTGCCAGCAGCCCGCGAGGGACAGGGTTCTATGAGCAGTTCTTC | CASSPRGTGFYEQFF
- | - | TRBJ1-5 | TRBV7-8 | TGTGCCAGCAGCTTAGTTGGCAGCCGCGGCGGAGAGCCCCAGCATTTT | CASSLVGSRGGEPQHF
TRBD2 | - | TRBJ2-1 | TRBV6-1 | TGTGCCAGCAGTGAAGAAGGTAGCGGGAGCTATGAGCAGTTCTTC | CASSEEGSGSYEQFF
TRBD2 | once | TRBJ2-7 | TRBV28 | TGTGCCAGCAGTCTGGGACTAGCCGACGAGCAGTACTTC | CASSLGLADEQYF
TRBD1 | - | TRBJ2-2 | TRBV11-3 | TGTGCCAGCAGCCCCGACAGGGTAGTTAACGGGGAGCTGTTTTTT | CASSPDRVVNGELFF
TRBD2 | - | TRBJ2-5 | TRBV4-1 | TGCGCCAGCAGCCAAGTCCCTAGCGGGAGGGAAGAGACCCAGTACTTC | CASSQVPSGREETQYF
TRBD1 | - | TRBJ1-3 | TRBV11-2 | TGTGCCAGCAGCTTAGTGACAGGGGGCTTGAGTGGAAACACCATATATTTT | CASSLVTGGLSGNTIYF
TRBD1 | - | TRBJ2-2 | TRBV19 | TGTGCCAGTAGTATAGGGCAGGGGGCCATCACCGGGGAGCTGTTTTTT | CASSIGQGAITGELFF
TRBD2 | - | TRBJ2-1 | TRBV27 | TGTGCCAGCAGTTTTTCAGCGGGAGAGGACTACAATGAGCAGTTCTTC | CASSFSAGEDYNEQFF
- | - | TRBJ2-5 | TRBV9 | TGTGCCAGCAGCGAGGGTAGCGGACAAGAGACCCAGTACTTC | CASSEGSGQETQYF
TRBD1 | once | TRBJ1-2 | TRBV7-9 | TGTGCCAGCAGCCCCGTCAAGGGACAGGGGGGCTATGGCTACACCTTC | CASSPVKGQGGYGYTF
TRBD2 | - | TRBJ2-1 | TRBV18 | TGTGCCAGCTCACACGGGACTAGCGGGGCCTACAATGAGCAGTTCTTC | CASSHGTSGAYNEQFF
- | - | TRBJ2-7 | TRBV29-1 | TGCAGCGTTGCGAGCCGGAGGTCCTACGAGCAGTACTTC | CSVASRRSYEQYF
TRBD2 | - | TRBJ2-1 | TRBV13 | TGTGCCAGCAGCACTGAGGGACTAGTTATGCCTAACAATGAGCAGTTCTTC | CASSTEGLVMPNNEQFF
- | once | TRBJ2-7 | TRBV7-9 | TGTGCCAGCAGCCCGGGGGACAGAGCCTACGAGCAGTACTTC | CASSPGDRAYEQYF
TRBD1 | - | TRBJ2-7 | TRBV5-4 | TGTGCCAGCAGCCGATCCAAGGGGACAGGGGATACCTACGAGCAGTACTTC | CASSRSKGTGDTYEQYF
TRBD2 | - | TRBJ2-7 | TRBV2 | TGTGCCAGCAGTGGTGTGACTAGCGGAGATTACGAGCAGTACTTC | CASSGVTSGDYEQYF